A single TCR beta chain is shown here with its context. This entry is derived from a study of CD8 T cells in Susac syndrome. Random hexamers were used to reverse transcribe the RNA input (roughly 0.5 to 1 ug). TCRdb itself ran the immunoSEQ multiplex PCR reads through MiXCR, one entry per CDR3 protein. The data show 95,000 to 150,000 distinct CDR3 sequences, less than 95% seen once. This CDR3 has 12 residues. With 9 bases removed from V and 5 bases from J, the gap between germline ends came to 13 bases. Germline CDR1 MNHNY, CDR2 SVGAGI (reference sequence). V and J are TRBV6-6 and TRBJ2-5; D may be TRBD2 (5 bases). Sequencing was carried out using CD4+ T cells from PBMCs. The sequence came from a human donor in good health. CDR3 DNA: TGTGCCAGTAACCGTGAGGGCGAGACCCAGTACTTC. This translates into CASNREGETQYF.